This T cell receptor (beta chain) was identified in a study of T cell repertoires in cytomegalovirus infection. Study background: Public signatures in TCR beta pointed to CMV infection and matching HLA type. The study's findings and limits: What dominated the ex vivo response were HLA-C-restricted CMV-specific TCR beta clonotypes. Summed public TCR beta family frequency identified CMV carriers bearing the relevant HLA.

Trimming took 5 bases from V and 8 from J, leaving 19 bases between them. CDR1 is SEHNR and CDR2 is FQNEAQ in the germline V gene (reference sequence). This CDR3 has 15 amino acids. This clonotype was recorded at least ten times. Its antigen is not known. A single record per CDR3 protein comes from TCRdb applying MiXCR to the reads. Among 450,000 to 550,000 distinct CDR3 sequences listed, about 17% were seen once. The TCR sequence derives from a human donor in good health (CMV status not recorded). Some clones in this sample may be carry-over from other donors' samples. The chain uses TRBV7-9 and TRBJ2-1, with a weak D call TRBD1 (8 bases). Sample: CD8+ T cells from PBMCs. CDR3 nucleotides: TGTGCCAGCAGCCCAAGCCGTACAGGGGGGGATGAGCAGTTCTTC. Translated: CASSPSRTGGDEQFF.